Included here is one TCR beta chain sequence, with context. Its antigen is not identified. The TEMRA cells underwent FACS enrichment, while the CD8+ and CD4+ T cells underwent negative isolation. The data originate from a study of CD8 T cells in Susac syndrome. RNA totalling roughly 0.5 to 1 ug underwent reverse transcription with random hexamers. In TCRdb, the immunoSEQ multiplex PCR reads were re-called with MiXCR into one record per CDR3 protein. The table lists tens of thousands of distinct CDR3 sequences, roughly 94% of them singletons. Whole-study findings and limits: In total CD8+ repertoires, about 15 Susac-specific public clones were detected, and CD8+ TEMRA repertoires contained four to six. Maximal CD8+ clonal expansion in Susac was observed within TEMRA cells and among active patients.

Trimming stripped 6 bases from V and 6 bases from J, with 17 bases between. The CDR3 is 13 amino acids. In germline, CDR1 is DFQATT, CDR2 SNEGSKA (reference sequence). The sequenced material came from CD8+ T cells from PBMCs. This receptor was obtained from a human donor with Susac syndrome. This sequence joins TRBV20-1 and TRBJ1-2; a possible D gene is TRBD1 (5 bases). In nucleotides, the CDR3 is TGCAGTGCAGACCAGGGAGGAACCAATGGCTACACCTTC. Its translation: CSADQGGTNGYTF.